The clone carrying this T cell receptor (beta chain) came up a few times. Its specificity is not known. The V end lost 0 bases, the J end lost 5 bases, and 17 bases lay between the germline ends. The CDR3 has 16 amino acids. Germline V gene sequence: CDR1 MNHNY, CDR2 SVGAGI (reference sequence). The data stem from a study of T cells in tumors after PD-1 blockade. Study details: Patients received pembrolizumab 200 mg every 3 weeks or cemiplimab 350 mg every 2 weeks. Daily vismodegib 150 mg continued in a subset of anti-PD-1-treated patients. Findings of the study overall: Most post-therapy expanded exhausted CD8+ clones were new, undetected before treatment.

Sequencing used immunoSEQ multiplex PCR; TCRdb keeps in-frame clones, though not all of them. The sample carries roughly 2,000 clones, roughly 70% recorded once. The time point here: second of two pre-therapy site-matched biopsies 2 to 3 months apart. Input was about 616 ng to 6,500 ng of genomic DNA from tumor or blood. This rearrangement joins TRBV6-6 to TRBJ2-7, with D tentatively TRBD1 or TRBD2 (5 bases each). The sample consisted of tumor tissue, taken before anti-PD-1 treatment. This clonotype was obtained from a human donor with basal cell carcinoma. In DNA form, the CDR3 reads TGTGCCAGCAGTTACTCCGGGGCAGGATTAATACACGAGCAGTACTTC. It yields the protein CASSYSGAGLIHEQYF.